This TCR beta chain was recorded in a study of T cell repertoires in cytomegalovirus infection. Looking at the study overall: Signatures in public TCR beta sequences pointed to both CMV infection and matching HLA type. Study findings and constraints: Adding up the frequency of public TCR beta families identified people who carried CMV plus the relevant HLA. CMV-specific TCR beta clonotypes restricted by HLA-C dominated the ex vivo response.

One entry per CDR3 protein, called by TCRdb with MiXCR from the reads. The top ten clones hold approximately 18% of a sample with approximately 150,000 distinct CDR3 sequences, 6.5% of them seen once. This clonotype was found a few times. What it binds is not known. V was pared by 6 bases and J by 1 base, with 16 bases between. The germline CDR1 and CDR2 sequences are MNHEY and SVGAGI. The CDR3 is made up of 15 amino acids. The chain links TRBV6-5 to TRBJ2-7, with D perhaps being TRBD1 or TRBD2 (5 bases each). Sample: PBMCs. The source of this sequence is a human donor in good health (CMV status not recorded). Some clones in this sample may be carry-over from other donors' samples. CDR3 nucleotide sequence: TGTGCCAGCAGCCCCCCGGGACCGGCGTCCTACGAGCAGTACTTC. It encodes CASSPPGPASYEQYF.